Reported below is one T cell receptor beta chain. Its target is not known. Primers for the PCR totalled 60 Vbeta and 13 Jbeta. Sequencing used immunoSEQ multiplex PCR; TCRdb keeps in-frame clones, though not all of them. The table has approximately 150,000 clones, about 73% seen once. Looked up from germline, CDR1 is SGHTS and CDR2 is YDEGEE. V was clipped by 1 base and J by 0 bases, with 8 bases between them. CDR3 length: 14 residues. The sample comes from a study of cytomegalovirus exposure and HLA in healthy donors. General observations from the study: The productive fraction for most TCR beta V segments was about 90% or about 30% in an earlier analysis.

Sequences were obtained from PBMCs. The chain has TRBV5-8 and TRBJ2-7, with D possibly being TRBD1 (5 bases). The TCR sequence derives from a woman aged 45-65 years in good health and CMV-seropositive. The CDR3 is CASSLQGLSYEQYF. CDR3 nucleotide sequence: TGTGCCAGCAGCTTGCAGGGCCTCTCCTACGAGCAGTACTTC.